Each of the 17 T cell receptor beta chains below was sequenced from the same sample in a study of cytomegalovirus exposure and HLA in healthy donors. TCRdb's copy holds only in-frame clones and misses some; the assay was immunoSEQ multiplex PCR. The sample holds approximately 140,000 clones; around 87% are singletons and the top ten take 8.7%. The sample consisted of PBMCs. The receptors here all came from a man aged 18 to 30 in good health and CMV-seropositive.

CDR3 in amino acids: CASSLRQLGANEQFF. CDR3 nucleotide sequence: TGTGCCAGCAGCCTCCGACAGTTGGGGGCCAATGAGCAGTTCTTC. J is TRBJ2-1 and V is TRBV9; possible D gene TRBD1, 6 bases. This CDR3 region has 15 residues. The V end was cut by 4 bases, the J end by 6 bases, with 17 bases between. CDR1 is SGDLS and CDR2 is YYNGEE in the germline V gene.

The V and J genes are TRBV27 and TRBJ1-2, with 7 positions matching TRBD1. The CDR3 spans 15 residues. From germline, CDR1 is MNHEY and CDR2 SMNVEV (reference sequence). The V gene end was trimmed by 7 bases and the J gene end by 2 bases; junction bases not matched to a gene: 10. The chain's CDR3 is CASKTQAGGNYGYTF. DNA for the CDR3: TGTGCCAGCAAAACCCAGGCAGGGGGGAACTATGGCTACACCTTC.

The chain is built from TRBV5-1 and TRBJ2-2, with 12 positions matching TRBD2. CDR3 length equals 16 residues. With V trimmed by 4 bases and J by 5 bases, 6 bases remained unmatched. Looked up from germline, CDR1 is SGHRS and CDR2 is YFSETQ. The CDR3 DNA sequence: TGCGCCAGCAGCACCGGACTAGCGGGGTCGACCGGGGAGCTGTTTTTT. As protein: CASSTGLAGSTGELFF.

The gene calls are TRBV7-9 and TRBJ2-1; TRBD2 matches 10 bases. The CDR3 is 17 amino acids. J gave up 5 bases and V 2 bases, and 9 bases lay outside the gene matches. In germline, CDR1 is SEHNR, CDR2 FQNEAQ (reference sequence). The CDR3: CASSLPLAGVWDNEQFF. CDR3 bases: TGTGCCAGCAGCTTACCCCTAGCGGGAGTTTGGGACAATGAGCAGTTCTTC.

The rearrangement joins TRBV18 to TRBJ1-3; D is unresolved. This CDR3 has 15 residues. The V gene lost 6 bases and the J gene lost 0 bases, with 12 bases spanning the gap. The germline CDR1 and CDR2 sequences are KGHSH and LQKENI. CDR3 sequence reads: CASSLAANSGNTIYF. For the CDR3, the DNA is TGTGCCAGCTCCCTAGCCGCCAACTCTGGAAACACCATATATTTT.

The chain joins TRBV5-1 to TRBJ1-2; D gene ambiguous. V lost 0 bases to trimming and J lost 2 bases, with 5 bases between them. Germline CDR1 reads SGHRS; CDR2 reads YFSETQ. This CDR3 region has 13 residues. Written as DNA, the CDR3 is TGCGCCAGCAGCTTGGACAAGAACTATGGCTACACCTTC. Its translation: CASSLDKNYGYTF.

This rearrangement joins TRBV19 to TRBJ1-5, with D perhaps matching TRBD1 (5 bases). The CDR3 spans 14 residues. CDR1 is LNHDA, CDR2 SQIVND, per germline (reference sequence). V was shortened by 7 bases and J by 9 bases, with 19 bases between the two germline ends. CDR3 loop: CASTGTGGSLPQHF. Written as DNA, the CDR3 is TGTGCCAGTACCGGGACTGGCGGGTCCCTGCCCCAGCATTTT.

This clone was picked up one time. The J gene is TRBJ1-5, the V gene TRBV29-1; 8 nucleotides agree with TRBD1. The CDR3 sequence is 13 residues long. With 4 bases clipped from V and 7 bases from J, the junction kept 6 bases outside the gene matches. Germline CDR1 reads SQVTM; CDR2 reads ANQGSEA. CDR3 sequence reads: CSVAVSGGQPQHF. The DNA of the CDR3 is TGCAGCGTTGCGGTTTCAGGGGGCCAGCCCCAGCATTTT. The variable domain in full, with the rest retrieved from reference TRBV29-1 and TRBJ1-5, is SAVISQKPSRDICQRGTSLTIQCQVDSQVTMMFWYRQQPGQSLTLIATANQGSEATYESGFVIDKFPISRPNLTFSTLTVSNMSPEDSSIYLCSVAVSGGQPQHFGDGTRLSIL.

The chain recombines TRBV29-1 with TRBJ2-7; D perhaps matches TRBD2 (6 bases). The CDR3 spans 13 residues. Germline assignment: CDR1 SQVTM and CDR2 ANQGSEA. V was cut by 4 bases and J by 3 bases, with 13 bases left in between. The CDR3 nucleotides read TGCAGCGTTGGGGCGGGGATTTTCTACGAGCAGTACTTC. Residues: CSVGAGIFYEQYF.

The CDR3 nucleotides are TGTGCCAGCAGCCAAGATCGGGCGGGCGGTGCTGAAGCTTTCTTT. Protein product: CASSQDRAGGAEAFF. V and J are TRBV14 and TRBJ1-1, with D uncertain. CDR1 SGHDN and CDR2 FVKESK come from the germline V gene. The V end was cut by 0 bases, the J end by 6 bases, with 14 bases between. CDR3 length equals 15 residues.

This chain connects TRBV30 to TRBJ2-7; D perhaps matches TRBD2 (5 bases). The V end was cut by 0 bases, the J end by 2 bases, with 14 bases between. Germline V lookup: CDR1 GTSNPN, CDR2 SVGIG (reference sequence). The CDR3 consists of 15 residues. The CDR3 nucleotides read TGTGCCTGGAGTGTACGGGTCTCGCGGGCCTACGAGCAGTACTTC. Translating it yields CAWSVRVSRAYEQYF.

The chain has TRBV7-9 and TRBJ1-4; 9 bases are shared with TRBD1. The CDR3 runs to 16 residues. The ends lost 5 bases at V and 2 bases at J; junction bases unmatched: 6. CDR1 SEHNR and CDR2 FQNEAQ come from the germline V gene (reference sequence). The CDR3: CASSPGTGLTNEKLFF. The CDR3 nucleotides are TGTGCCAGCAGCCCCGGGACAGGGCTTACTAATGAAAAACTGTTTTTT.

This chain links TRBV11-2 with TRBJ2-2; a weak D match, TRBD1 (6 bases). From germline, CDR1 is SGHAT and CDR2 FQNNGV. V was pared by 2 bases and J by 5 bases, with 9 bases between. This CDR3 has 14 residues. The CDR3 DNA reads TGTGCCAGCAGCTTACTCAGGGGAACCGGGGAGCTGTTTTTT. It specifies CASSLLRGTGELFF.

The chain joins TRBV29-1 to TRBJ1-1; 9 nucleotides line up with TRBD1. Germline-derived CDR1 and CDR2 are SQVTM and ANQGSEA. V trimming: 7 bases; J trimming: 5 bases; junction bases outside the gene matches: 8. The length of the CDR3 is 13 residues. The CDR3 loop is CSARSGTGTEAFF. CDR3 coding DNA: TGCAGCGCTAGATCCGGGACAGGGACTGAAGCTTTCTTT.

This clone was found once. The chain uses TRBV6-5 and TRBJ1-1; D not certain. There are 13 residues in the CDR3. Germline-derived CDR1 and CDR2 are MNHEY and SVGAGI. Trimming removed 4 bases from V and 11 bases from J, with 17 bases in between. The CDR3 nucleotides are TGTGCCAGCAGTTCGGGGATAGCAAGCGAGGCTTTCTTT. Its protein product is CASSSGIASEAFF.

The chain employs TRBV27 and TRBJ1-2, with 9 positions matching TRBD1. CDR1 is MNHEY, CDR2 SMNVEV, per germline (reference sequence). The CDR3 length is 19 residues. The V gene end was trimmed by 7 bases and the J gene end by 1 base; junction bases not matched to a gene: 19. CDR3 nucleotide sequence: TGTGCCAGCATTATCAATACCGGGACAGGGTATTCACGTAACTATGGCTACACCTTC. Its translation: CASIINTGTGYSRNYGYTF.

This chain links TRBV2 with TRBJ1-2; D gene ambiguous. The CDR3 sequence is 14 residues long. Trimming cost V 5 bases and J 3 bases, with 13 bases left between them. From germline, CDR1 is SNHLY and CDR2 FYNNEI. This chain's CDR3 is CASSPSPVDYGYTF. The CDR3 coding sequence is TGTGCCAGCAGTCCGTCCCCAGTGGACTATGGCTACACCTTC.